This T cell receptor beta chain was identified during a study of CD8+ T cells in alopecia areata. Treatment noted: oral pan-JAK inhibitor, 5-10 mg twice daily. Alopecia areata patients provided lesional scalp punch biopsies and peripheral blood. Broader study findings: Scalp clonality and expanded CD8+ clones among the top 100 showed significant decreases with tofacitinib. Scalp samples also contribute reads from the resident alphabeta T cells found in normal skin. It was less clear whether patients shared TCRs than it was in mice, possibly because of HLA.

Investigators isolated RNA and reverse transcribed it into cDNA to act as the sequencing template. Sequenced by immunoSEQ multiplex PCR; TCRdb stores in-frame clones only, minus some. The table shows some 150,000 clones, with about 88% occurring only once. This clone showed up just once. The target antigen is unknown. This sample comprised CD8+ T cells sorted from blood, obtained at week 4, from a patient treated with tofacitinib. This clonotype originated in a human donor with alopecia areata.

Written as DNA, the CDR3 is TGTGCCTGGAGTGTAAACAATCGCGAGCAGTACTTC. Translation gives CAWSVNNREQYF. The gene calls are TRBV30 and TRBJ2-7, with D unresolved. In germline, CDR1 is GTSNPN, CDR2 SVGIG (reference sequence). CDR3 length equals 12 residues. V gave up 0 bases and J gave up 6 bases, with 9 bases separating them. Full variable domain (rest looked up from reference TRBV30 and TRBJ2-7): SQTIHQWPATLVQPVGSPLSLECTVEGTSNPNLYWYRQAAGRGLQLLFYSVGIGQISSEVPQNLSASRPQDRQFILSSKKLLLSDSGFYLCAWSVNNREQYFGPGTRLTVT.